This TCR beta chain comes out of a study of blood T cell repertoires in COVID-19. Study information: Spain, Italy and the United States supplied samples that represented acute and convalescent COVID-19. From T cells, B-cell-depleted T cells, or PBMCs came the material, which was cDNA or gDNA.

Original processing notes: It was from reference gene primer amplification that nucleated cell counts were estimated. Clones were sequenced by immunoSEQ multiplex PCR, and TCRdb holds only the in-frame ones, with some missing. V, J and clone size were drawn from that table, and D and trimming were deduced from the DNA. Seen here are some 380,000 clones, over 65% observed once, and the top ten hold 1.1%. This CDR3 spans 15 amino acids. Germline V gene lookup returns CDR1 LNHDA and CDR2 SQIVND (reference sequence). Trimming pared 6 bases from V and 8 bases from J, leaving 17 bases between. This clone was counted many times.

Sequences were obtained from peripheral blood. V usage is TRBV19 and J usage is TRBJ1-6; perhaps TRBD1 as D (5 bases). This sequence was found in a human donor with acute or convalescent COVID-19. The donor label of this sample is uncertain. DNA for the CDR3: TGTGCCAGTAGCCGGACCGGGGGAATTTATTCACCCCTCCACTTT. Translated: CASSRTGGIYSPLHF.